This T cell receptor beta chain is drawn from a study of a mutant IDH1 vaccine in newly diagnosed glioma. About the research overall: Treated patients had a mean age of about 37 years and a sex split that was around 60% male and around 38% female.

Sample time point: baseline, week 1 (first vaccination visit). Treatment meaning: pre-vaccination baseline after standard-of-care therapy. Clones were sequenced by immunoSEQ multiplex PCR, and TCRdb holds only the in-frame ones, with some missing. The sample lists 20,000 to 25,000 clones, 93% occurring once. After removal of 5 bases from V and 3 bases from J, the junction contained 5 bases not matched to a gene. The germline V gene encodes CDR1 SGHAT and CDR2 FQNNGV. The CDR3 length is 16 residues. This receptor was identified in a man aged 35 to 55 with glioma. This sample comprised PBMCs, obtained from a glioma patient treated with radiotherapy, temozolomide or both. V gene TRBV11-2 combines with J gene TRBJ2-1; 12 bases fit TRBD2. CDR3 protein: CASSPGLAGFYNEQFF. The CDR3 DNA sequence: TGTGCCAGCAGCCCCGGACTAGCGGGGTTCTACAATGAGCAGTTCTTC.